These 20 T cell receptor beta chains share one sample of origin, sequenced in a study. MiXCR was run by TCRdb on the 5' RACE reads, yielding one entry per CDR3 protein. The table lists over 40,000 distinct CDR3 sequences, approximately 23% of them singletons. Cells sorted as Tregs were CD4+, CD25+ and CD127-/low. Sequencing input: Tregs sorted from a lymph node. These receptor sequences come from a female donor with breast cancer.

As regards this clonotype: This sequence may be a read error, since a much larger clone differs from it by one base. This rearrangement joins TRBV5-1 to TRBJ2-3; D is undetermined. The germline CDR1 and CDR2 sequences are SGHRS and YFSETQ. CDR3 length equals 14 residues. CDR3 sequence reads: CASQNNPATDAQYF. The CDR3 coding sequence is TGCGCCAGCCAAAATAATCCTGCCACAGATGCGCAGTATTTT.

This rearrangement joins TRBV6-5 to TRBJ1-1; D ambiguous. The ends were cut back, 4 bases at V and 1 base at J, with 7 bases in the middle. The CDR3 extends over 13 amino acids. From germline, CDR1 is MNHEY and CDR2 SVGAGI. CDR3 in amino acids: CASSLGSNTEAFF. In nucleotides, the CDR3 is TGTGCCAGCAGTTTGGGGTCGAACACTGAAGCTTTCTTT.

V and J are TRBV4-1 and TRBJ2-7, with D uncertain. Per germline, CDR1 MGHRA and CDR2 YSYEKL. The CDR3 sequence is 14 residues long. V gave up 5 bases and J gave up 5 bases, with 16 bases separating them. The CDR3 bases are TGCGCCAGCAGCGCTTTACTTTTACACGACGAGCAGTACTTC. Protein: CASSALLLHDEQYF.

This clonotype has a handful of counts. This chain joins TRBV5-6 and TRBJ1-5; D is unresolved. Trimming removed 1 base at V and 6 bases at J, with 8 bases between. Germline values: CDR1 SGHDT, CDR2 YYEEEE. There are 13 residues in the CDR3. The CDR3: CASSLKASQPQHF. The CDR3 bases are TGTGCCAGCAGCTTGAAGGCCAGTCAGCCCCAGCATTTT.

This clonotype was counted a few times. This chain joins TRBV4-1 and TRBJ2-3; D call uncertain. Trimming left V 0 bases short and J 0 bases short, with 7 bases between. The CDR3 is made up of 15 amino acids. Germline V gives CDR1 MGHRA, CDR2 YSYEKL. This chain's CDR3 is CASSQEGWSTDTQYF. As DNA, the CDR3 is TGCGCCAGCAGCCAAGAAGGGTGGAGCACAGATACGCAGTATTTT.

The chain recombines TRBV6-5 with TRBJ2-5; 7 nucleotides agree with TRBD2. This CDR3 is 16 amino acids long. In germline, CDR1 is MNHEY, CDR2 SVGAGI. The V and J ends lost 10 bases and 0 bases, in that order; junction bases with no gene match: 14. The CDR3 nucleotides read TGTGCCACCCAAACTACCGGGAGGCTCCACCAAGAGACCCAGTACTTC. It encodes CATQTTGRLHQETQYF.

In its sample, this clonotype was seen a few times. Mismatch with germline at one junction end may stem from a read error. V is TRBV3-1 and J is TRBJ1-1, with TRBD1 identical over 7 bases. This CDR3 is 15 amino acids long. The germline CDR1 and CDR2 sequences are LGHDT and YNNKEL (reference sequence). DNA for the CDR3: TGTGCCAGCAGACAAGAAACAGGGGATTATACTGAAGCTTTCTTT. It codes for CASRQETGDYTEAFF.

In this sample, this clonotype turned up many times. The chain recombines TRBV27 with TRBJ2-4; maybe TRBD2 (5 bases). Trimming cost V 8 bases and J 9 bases, with 17 bases left between them. CDR3 length: 13 amino acids. Looked up from germline, CDR1 is MNHEY and CDR2 is SMNVEV (reference sequence). The DNA for the CDR3 is TGTGCCAGCTTCAATTTGCTAGGGAGCATTCAGTACTTC. Amino acid sequence: CASFNLLGSIQYF.

On this clonotype: This may be a read error: a much more frequent sequence differs by one nucleotide. The chain uses TRBV20-1 and TRBJ1-5; D ambiguous. Per germline, CDR1 DFQATT and CDR2 SNEGSKA (reference sequence). The CDR3 covers 13 residues. The CDR3 bases are TGCAGTGCTAGCGCCCAGTTCAATCGGCCCCAGCATTTT. Residues: CSASAQFNRPQHF.

This clonotype was seen ten or more times. This rearrangement joins TRBV20-1 to TRBJ2-7, with D possibly TRBD2 on 5 matching bases. Germline loops: CDR1 DFQATT, CDR2 SNEGSKA (reference sequence). CDR3 length: 13 amino acids. V was clipped by 0 bases and J by 2 bases, with 8 bases between them. CDR3: CSARDAGPYEQYF. The CDR3 DNA sequence: TGCAGTGCTAGAGACGCGGGTCCCTACGAGCAGTACTTC.

The chain is built from TRBV9 and TRBJ2-3, with TRBD2 matching 7 bases. Germline lookup yields CDR1 SGDLS and CDR2 YYNGEE. Trimming at V came to 3 bases and at J to 5 bases, leaving 9 bases not matched to a gene. This CDR3 is 15 amino acids long. The CDR3 here is CASSGGGAPRDTQYF. As DNA, the CDR3 is TGTGCCAGCAGCGGGGGGGGAGCGCCCCGAGATACGCAGTATTTT.

This clonotype was counted at least ten times. The V gene is TRBV28, the J gene TRBJ2-6, with unresolved D. V was trimmed by 10 bases and J by 0 bases, leaving 19 bases between them. The germline CDR1 and CDR2 sequences are MDHEN and SYDVKM. This CDR3 has 17 residues. In DNA form, the CDR3 reads TGTGCCACCAACCACCGGGCCGTTTCCTCTGGGGCCAACGTCCTGACTTTC. Translating it yields CATNHRAVSSGANVLTF. Filled out from reference TRBV28 and TRBJ2-6, the complete variable domain reads DVKVTQSSRYLVKRTGEKVFLECVQDMDHENMFWYRQDPGLGLRLIYFSYDVKMKEKGDIPEGYSVSREKKERFSLILESASTNQTSMYLCATNHRAVSSGANVLTFGAGSRLTVL.

With respect to this clonotype: One base away lies a much larger clone, so this may be a sequencing read error. The J gene is TRBJ2-3, the V gene TRBV7-6; maybe TRBD2 (6 bases). This CDR3 has 14 residues. Germline-derived CDR1 and CDR2 are SGHVS and FNYEAQ. As DNA, the CDR3 is TGTACCAGCAGCTACCGGGAGCCCCCAGATACGCAGTATTTT. Its translation is CTSSYREPPDTQYF. The variable domain in full, completed from reference TRBV7-6 and TRBJ2-3, reads GAGVSQSPRYKVTKRGQDVALRCDPISGHVSLYWYRQALGQGPEFLTYFNYEAQQDKSGLPNDRFSAERPEGSISTLTIQRTEQRDSAMYRCTSSYREPPDTQYFGPGTRLTVL.

The chain recombines TRBV12-3 or TRBV12-4 with TRBJ1-2; D remains unclear. The CDR3 extends over 14 amino acids. The V end was cut by 5 bases, the J end by 4 bases, with 14 bases between. This CDR3 is CASSDAGRLYGYTF. The CDR3 DNA reads TGTGCCAGCAGTGACGCGGGAAGACTCTATGGCTACACCTTC.

This clonotype has a count of ten or more. This chain uses TRBV5-6 with TRBJ2-7; TRBD1 aligns across 9 bases. The CDR3 covers 13 residues. V was pared by 0 bases and J by 8 bases, with 3 bases of the junction left unmatched. CDR1 and CDR2 (germline): SGHDT, YYEEEE. The CDR3 DNA is TGTGCCAGCAGCTTGGTGGGACAGGGCAAGCAGTACTTC. It codes for CASSLVGQGKQYF.

This clonotype is deemed medium-sized. The chain uses TRBV4-2 and TRBJ1-2; D remains unclear. Deletions cut 3 bases from V and 7 bases from J, with 12 bases between. Germline CDR1 and CDR2: LGHNA and YNFKEQ. This CDR3 comprises 13 residues. CDR3 sequence reads: CASSQTVGGGYTF. The CDR3 region has the DNA TGTGCCAGCAGCCAGACTGTCGGCGGTGGCTACACCTTC.

A note on this clonotype: Given a much more abundant clone one base away, this may be a read error. This rearrangement joins TRBV20-1 to TRBJ2-5; either TRBD1 or TRBD2 may fit D (5 bases each). The CDR3 extends over 14 amino acids. Germline CDR1 reads DFQATT; CDR2 reads SNEGSKA (reference sequence). The CDR3 bases are TGCAGTGCTCCCCCGGGACCCGTGAAAGAGACCCAGTGCTTC. Translating gives CSAPPGPVKETQCF.

With respect to this clonotype: A read error may be the cause here, since a much bigger clone is one base away. The V call is TRBV5-1, the J call TRBJ1-1, with TRBD1 as a possible D gene (6 bases). From germline, CDR1 is SGHRS and CDR2 YFSETQ. The V end lost 4 bases, the J end lost 4 bases, and 14 bases lay between the germline ends. This CDR3 spans 14 amino acids. CDR3 sequence reads: CASSGGRVGTEAFF. The CDR3, as DNA: TGCGCCAGCAGCGGGGGGCGGGTTGGCACTGAAGCTTTCTTT.

This clonotype was seen repeatedly, ten times or more. V is TRBV28 and J is TRBJ1-2; D unclear. Trimming took off 7 bases at V and 6 bases at J, with 15 bases between the two ends. The CDR3 loop spans 13 amino acids. In germline, CDR1 is MDHEN, CDR2 SYDVKM. CDR3 in amino acids: CASTQRGTHGYTF. The DNA of the CDR3 is TGTGCCAGCACCCAACGGGGTACACATGGCTACACCTTC.

Concerning this clonotype: The conserved closing phenylalanine or tryptophan is absent in this CDR3, likely reflecting a read error. The chain links TRBV27 to TRBJ1-1; D call uncertain. The germline CDR1 and CDR2 sequences are MNHEY and SMNVEV (reference sequence). The CDR3 length is 11 residues. Between the trimmed V and J ends, which lost 11 bases and 7 bases, there was a span of 14 bases. The CDR3 bases are TGTGCCGCCCAGTTCGGGTTTGAAGCTTTCCTT. Amino acids: CAAQFGFEAFL.